This TCR beta chain was observed in a study of blood T cell repertoires in COVID-19 (dated by TCRdb to 2018 to 2021). A note on the overall study: Samples covering the acute and convalescent phases of COVID-19 were provided by collaborators in the United States, Italy and Spain. The prospective study material was composed of cDNA or gDNA derived from T cells, B-cell-depleted T cells, or PBMCs. Deeply sampled blood TCRbeta repertoires from subjects exposed to, actively infected with, or recovered from COVID-19 were included in the dataset. The repertoires were released in a freely available public database intended as a resource for research on the immune response to SARS-CoV-2. The samples were drawn from two sources: the first 160 participants of the ongoing ImmuneRACE study, and about 1,300 subjects contributed by 6 global collaborators. Sample metadata almost always included a de-identified subject ID, COVID-19 status, age in years and sex. Where HLA class I and class II types were available, the types were taken from metadata supplied by the sample provider, not from assay-based typing.

V is shortened by 4 bases, J by 3 bases, and the region joining them spans 13 bases. The CDR3 runs 15 amino acids, cysteine and phenylalanine included. Only the CDR3 DNA is retained, 45 bases long and in frame from the first base. From a lookup of the germline V gene, CDR1 and CDR2 are LGHNA and YSLEER. Study-level results and caveats: Clinical and demographic metadata were provided uncurated, with the amount varying by source and participant.

Remarks on this clone: The antigen this receptor binds is unknown. It has no much larger one-base neighbor in the sample; base qualities were not kept.

Each collaborating institution followed its own protocols to collect whole blood in K2EDTA tubes. For TCRbeta analysis, collaborators shipped samples as frozen whole blood, isolated PBMCs, or DNA extracted from either of those sample types. TCRbeta CDR3 regions were amplified from genomic DNA using the immunoSEQ Assay, a bias-controlled multiplex PCR. As for how the authors treated the data: The number of nucleated cells in each sample was estimated by amplification of reference gene primers within the assay. To quantify the absolute abundance of each unique TCRbeta CDR3 rearrangement, sequence reads were collapsed and filtered. For each sample, productive Simpson clonality was calculated as the square root of Simpson's diversity index over productive rearrangements. TCRdb limited this immuneACCESS table to in-frame rearrangements with V and J called. A share of clones is missing; checked studies link under half to unresolved V genes, and the rest is unexplained. V, J and clone size reflect that table, while D and trimming were determined from the DNA. The sample table shows tens of thousands of clones, and about 90% are seen once. Of the sample, around 13% is held by the ten largest clones.

Sequencing was performed on peripheral blood. The sequence came from a human donor with active COVID-19. The donor label of this sample is uncertain. The rearrangement combines TRBV4-3 with TRBJ1-3, with the D gene uncertain. The nucleotides read TGCGCCAGCAGCCTCCAGGCGGGTAATGGAAACACCATATATTTT. This translates into CASSLQAGNGNTIYF.